This is a list of T cell receptor beta chains from one sample in a study of cytotoxic CD8 clonotypes in ibrutinib-treated CLL. The data were produced by immunoSEQ multiplex PCR, yet TCRdb's version contains in-frame clones alone and is incomplete. The data hold around 70,000 clones, with roughly 72% observed a single time. The sequencing used PBMCs, collected after 12 months of ibrutinib treatment. These TCRs come from a human donor with chronic lymphocytic leukemia. Each CDR3 is given with its conserved first and last residue. D genes are given only for firm matches. Size is omitted from some rows. Given values are once, few, many or a class for expanded clones.

CDR3 protein: CASSIPPNYGYTF; CDR3 DNA: TGTGCCAGTAGTATTCCACCAAACTATGGCTACACCTTC; clone size: -; J gene: TRBJ1-2; V gene: TRBV19; D gene: -
CDR3 protein: CAISDGSHGEQYF; CDR3 DNA: TGTGCCATCAGTGATGGCAGCCATGGGGAGCAGTACTTC; clone size: once; J gene: TRBJ2-7; V gene: TRBV10-3; D gene: -
CDR3 protein: CASSLGGGSETQYF; CDR3 DNA: TGCGCCAGCAGCTTGGGAGGGGGATCGGAGACCCAGTACTTC; clone size: -; J gene: TRBJ2-5; V gene: TRBV5-1; D gene: -
CDR3 protein: CSVPGPANTEAFF; CDR3 DNA: TGCAGCGTGCCGGGCCCTGCGAACACTGAAGCTTTCTTT; clone size: -; J gene: TRBJ1-1; V gene: TRBV29-1; D gene: -
CDR3 protein: CASIQGRYGYTF; CDR3 DNA: TGTGCCAGCATTCAGGGGAGGTATGGCTACACCTTC; clone size: few; J gene: TRBJ1-2; V gene: TRBV28; D gene: -
CDR3 protein: CASSQDWVSRNEQFF; CDR3 DNA: TGCGCCAGCAGCCAAGATTGGGTCAGCCGCAATGAGCAGTTCTTC; clone size: few; J gene: TRBJ2-1; V gene: TRBV4-1; D gene: -
CDR3 protein: CASSDDSGIQYF; CDR3 DNA: TGTGCCAGCAGTGATGACAGTGGCATTCAGTACTTC; clone size: -; J gene: TRBJ2-4; V gene: TRBV28; D gene: -
CDR3 protein: CASSSSLIAGGNTDTQYF; CDR3 DNA: TGTGCCAGTAGTTCCTCGTTGATAGCGGGGGGGAATACAGATACGCAGTATTTT; clone size: once; J gene: TRBJ2-3; V gene: TRBV19; D gene: TRBD2
CDR3 protein: CASSWKSGTENSPLHF; CDR3 DNA: TGCGCCAGCAGCTGGAAGTCCGGGACAGAGAATTCACCCCTCCACTTT; clone size: -; J gene: TRBJ1-6; V gene: TRBV5-1; D gene: TRBD1
CDR3 protein: CASRNVRGLEGTIANYGYTF; CDR3 DNA: TGCGCCAGCAGGAACGTCAGGGGCCTTGAGGGTACGATCGCTAACTATGGCTACACCTTC; clone size: -; J gene: TRBJ1-2; V gene: TRBV10-2; D gene: -
CDR3 protein: CACLLNYGYTF; CDR3 DNA: TGTGCCTGTCTCCTTAACTATGGCTACACCTTC; clone size: -; J gene: TRBJ1-2; V gene: TRBV30; D gene: -
CDR3 protein: CASSVGSNQPQHF; CDR3 DNA: TGTGCCAGCAGCGTAGGTAGCAATCAGCCCCAGCATTTT; clone size: -; J gene: TRBJ1-5; V gene: TRBV9; D gene: -
CDR3 protein: CAWSPKGRAGDTQYF; CDR3 DNA: TGTGCCTGGAGTCCCAAAGGGAGGGCGGGGGATACGCAGTATTTT; clone size: -; J gene: TRBJ2-3; V gene: TRBV30; D gene: TRBD2
CDR3 protein: CASSLAGQGRNQPQHF; CDR3 DNA: TGTGCCAGCAGCTTAGCCGGACAGGGCCGCAATCAGCCCCAGCATTTT; clone size: -; J gene: TRBJ1-5; V gene: TRBV7-9; D gene: TRBD1
CDR3 protein: CASSQEGGNGNEQFF; CDR3 DNA: TGTGCCAGCAGCCAAGAAGGGGGAAACGGCAATGAGCAGTTCTTC; clone size: few; J gene: TRBJ2-1; V gene: TRBV14; D gene: -
CDR3 protein: CASSLIAGAYEQYF; CDR3 DNA: TGTGCCAGCAGTTTAATAGCAGGGGCCTACGAGCAGTACTTC; clone size: -; J gene: TRBJ2-7; V gene: TRBV27; D gene: -
CDR3 protein: CASSRGQDFSGANVLTF; CDR3 DNA: TGTGCCAGCAGCCGGGGACAGGACTTCTCTGGGGCCAACGTCCTGACTTTC; clone size: -; J gene: TRBJ2-6; V gene: TRBV5-8; D gene: TRBD1
CDR3 protein: CASSLRAGPNEQFF; CDR3 DNA: TGTGCCAGCAGCTTAAGGGCAGGGCCCAATGAGCAGTTCTTC; clone size: -; J gene: TRBJ2-1; V gene: TRBV11-2; D gene: -
CDR3 protein: CSVHRARGANTEAFF; CDR3 DNA: TGCAGCGTTCATCGGGCCCGTGGTGCGAACACTGAAGCTTTCTTT; clone size: -; J gene: TRBJ1-1; V gene: TRBV29-1; D gene: -
CDR3 protein: CASSPTGTSEQYF; CDR3 DNA: TGTGCCAGCAGCCCTACAGGGACTTCCGAGCAGTACTTC; clone size: -; J gene: TRBJ2-7; V gene: TRBV13; D gene: -
CDR3 protein: CASNLGRSDTQYF; CDR3 DNA: TGTGCCAGCAATCTGGGCCGGTCTGATACGCAGTATTTT; clone size: few; J gene: TRBJ2-3; V gene: TRBV27; D gene: -
CDR3 protein: CASSHSSDGTGELFF; CDR3 DNA: TGTGCCAGCAGCCACTCCTCGGACGGCACCGGGGAGCTGTTTTTT; clone size: -; J gene: TRBJ2-2; V gene: TRBV5-4; D gene: -